One and the same sample provided the 29 T cell receptor beta chains below, sequenced in a study of shared clonotypes between healthy human individuals. Sequencing used immunoSEQ multiplex PCR; TCRdb keeps in-frame clones, though not all of them. Among 2 million to 3 million clones listed, approximately 90% were seen once. Sequenced: naive CD4+ T cells sorted from blood. Subset denoted: CD45RA+ positively selected. The receptors stem from a man aged 18 to 30 in good health.

This clone was detected once. This chain links TRBV18 with TRBJ1-3; tentatively, D is TRBD1 (6 bases). This CDR3 region has 16 residues. V lost 6 bases and J lost 0, with 15 bases in between. The germline CDR1 and CDR2 sequences are KGHSH and LQKENI. CDR3 nucleotides: TGTGCCAGCTCTCCCCTTGACAGGTACTCTGGAAACACCATATATTTT. Amino acid sequence: CASSPLDRYSGNTIYF.

The V and J genes are TRBV7-9 and TRBJ2-2; 12 positions agree with TRBD1. J lost 4 bases, V lost 3 bases, and 6 bases had no gene match. The CDR3 covers 17 residues. Per the germline V gene, CDR1 is SEHNR and CDR2 is FQNEAQ (reference sequence). The CDR3 coding sequence is TGTGCCAGCAGCTTTAATCCGGGACAGGGGGCCACCGGGGAGCTGTTTTTT. As protein: CASSFNPGQGATGELFF.

V gene TRBV28 combines with J gene TRBJ2-1; D may be TRBD1 (6 bases). Germline V gives CDR1 MDHEN, CDR2 SYDVKM. The CDR3 is 13 residues long. Trimming stripped 3 bases from V and 9 bases from J, with 12 bases between. The CDR3 protein is CASSLTGESEQFF. In nucleotides, the CDR3 is TGTGCCAGCAGTTTGACAGGAGAGAGTGAGCAGTTCTTC.

The chain is built from TRBV5-1 and TRBJ2-2, with 9 bases that match TRBD1. Germline V lookup: CDR1 SGHRS, CDR2 YFSETQ. V dropped 7 bases and J dropped 1; count of bases not matched to a gene: 2. The CDR3 extends over 14 amino acids. In DNA form, the CDR3 reads TGCGCCAGCTCGGACAGGGGGAACACCGGGGAGCTGTTTTTT. It is translated as CASSDRGNTGELFF. The full variable domain, rest sourced from reference TRBV5-1 and TRBJ2-2, is KAGVTQTPRYLIKTRGQQVTLSCSPISGHRSVSWYQQTPGQGLQFLFEYFSETQRNKGNFPGRFSGRQFSNSRSEMNVSTLELGDSALYLCASSDRGNTGELFFGEGSRLTVL.

The chain links TRBV6-5 to TRBJ2-7, with 10 bases identical to TRBD1. Trimming at V came to 4 bases and at J to 3 bases, leaving 6 bases not matched to a gene. Germline loops: CDR1 MNHEY, CDR2 SVGAGI. The CDR3 runs to 15 residues. CDR3 DNA sequence: TGTGCCAGCAGTTCGGGACAGGGGAATCTCTACGAGCAGTACTTC. It specifies CASSSGQGNLYEQYF.

This chain joins TRBV10-3 and TRBJ2-3; D gene ambiguous. Germline V gene sequence: CDR1 ENHRY, CDR2 SYGVKD. The CDR3 is 13 residues long. V lost 11 bases to trimming and J lost 2 bases, with 14 bases between them. The CDR3 DNA is TGTGCCGTTAGGGATTCCCCCACAGATACGCAGTATTTT. This gives the protein CAVRDSPTDTQYF.

The chain joins TRBV6-1 to TRBJ1-1; 11 positions match TRBD1. After removal of 6 bases from V and 3 bases from J, the junction contained 3 bases not matched to a gene. CDR1 is MNHNS and CDR2 is SASEGT in the germline V gene. The CDR3 runs to 14 residues. Here the CDR3 DNA reads TGTGCCAGCAGGTTGGGACAGGGGGACACTGAAGCTTTCTTT. Translating gives CASRLGQGDTEAFF.

This clone was seen once. The rearrangement links TRBV18 to TRBJ1-5; TRBD1 matches at 10 bases. V trimming: 5 bases; J trimming: 5 bases; junction bases outside the gene matches: 9. In germline, CDR1 is KGHSH, CDR2 LQKENI. This CDR3 spans 16 amino acids. The CDR3 protein is CASSGDRGQLHQPQHF. The CDR3 coding sequence is TGTGCCAGCTCAGGAGACAGGGGGCAACTCCATCAGCCCCAGCATTTT.

This clone has a single count. Here the CDR3 reads CASRRREGDGETQYF. In DNA form, the CDR3 reads TGTGCCAGCCGCCGTCGGGAGGGGGACGGGGAGACCCAGTACTTC. The V and J genes are TRBV2 and TRBJ2-5; 8 nucleotides agree with TRBD2. This CDR3 is 15 amino acids long. The V gene end was trimmed by 8 bases and the J gene end by 5 bases; junction bases not matched to a gene: 13. In germline, CDR1 is SNHLY, CDR2 FYNNEI.

This clone came up a few times. The chain is built from TRBV2 and TRBJ2-7, with D perhaps matching TRBD2 (6 bases). The CDR3 runs to 15 residues. CDR1 is SNHLY and CDR2 is FYNNEI in the germline V gene. The V end lost 4 bases, the J end lost 0 bases, and 13 bases lay between the germline ends. The CDR3 sequence is CASSVVPGGSYEQYF. The CDR3 nucleotides are TGTGCCAGCAGTGTAGTTCCCGGGGGCTCCTACGAGCAGTACTTC.

The chain combines TRBV6-1 with TRBJ1-4; D uncertain. Trimming took off 7 bases at V and 5 bases at J, with 11 bases between the two ends. The CDR3 runs to 13 residues. In germline, CDR1 is MNHNS, CDR2 SASEGT. CDR3 nucleotide sequence: TGTGCCAGCACCTCTTCCACAAATGAAAAACTGTTTTTT. Translated, it gives CASTSSTNEKLFF.

The chain couples TRBV18 to TRBJ2-7; perhaps D is TRBD1 or TRBD2 (5 bases each). This CDR3 has 14 amino acids. The V end lost 8 bases, the J end lost 1 base, and 15 bases lay between the germline ends. Per the germline V gene, CDR1 is KGHSH and CDR2 is LQKENI. CDR3 loop: CASTEGFPSYEQYF. For the CDR3, the DNA is TGTGCCAGCACCGAGGGGTTCCCATCCTACGAGCAGTACTTC.

V is TRBV7-3 and J is TRBJ2-2; D tentatively reads TRBD1 or TRBD2 (5 bases each). Per germline, CDR1 SGHTA and CDR2 FQGTGA. The CDR3 runs 13 residues. V dropped 5 bases and J dropped 8 bases, with 12 bases sitting between them. CDR3 nucleotide sequence: TGTGCCAGCAGCCCAGGGACCGTGGGGGAGCTGTTTTTT. Translating it yields CASSPGTVGELFF.

The CDR3: CASSFWASSYEQYF. CDR3 nucleotide sequence: TGTGCCAGCAGTTTCTGGGCGAGCTCCTACGAGCAGTACTTC. The chain links TRBV27 to TRBJ2-7; D remains unclear. V was cut by 3 bases and J by 0 bases, with 9 bases left in between. The germline CDR1 and CDR2 sequences are MNHEY and SMNVEV (reference sequence). CDR3 length equals 14 residues.

The chain carries TRBV7-2 and TRBJ1-2, with TRBD1 as a possible D gene (5 bases). V dropped 5 bases and J dropped 4 bases, with 17 bases sitting between them. The germline V gene encodes CDR1 SGHTA and CDR2 FQGNSA. This CDR3 spans 15 amino acids. The CDR3, as DNA: TGTGCCAGCAGCCCCATGTCGGGGGAAGGCTATGGCTACACCTTC. This encodes CASSPMSGEGYGYTF.

This clone has more than one count but fewer than ten. In DNA, the CDR3 is TGTGCCAGCAGCTTAAGGCGGGACCGTAGTCCAGATACGCAGTATTTT. As protein: CASSLRRDRSPDTQYF. The chain employs TRBV11-1 and TRBJ2-3, with D possibly TRBD2 on 6 matching bases. The V gene's germline CDR1 is SGHAT and CDR2 FQDESV (reference sequence). Deletions cut 2 bases from V and 4 bases from J, with 16 bases between. This CDR3 contains 16 residues. Variable domain in full (rest from reference TRBV11-1 and TRBJ2-3): EAEVAQSPRYKITEKSQAVAFWCDPISGHATLYWYRQILGQGPELLVQFQDESVVDDSQLPKDRFSAERLKGVDSTLKIQPAELGDSAMYLCASSLRRDRSPDTQYFGPGTRLTVL.

This chain links TRBV19 with TRBJ1-2, with 8 bases that match TRBD1. J was trimmed by 4 bases and V by 5 bases; bases with no gene match: 9. The CDR3 consists of 15 residues. CDR1 is LNHDA and CDR2 is SQIVND in the germline V gene (reference sequence). The CDR3 here is CASSFTGGQSYGYTF. Here the CDR3 DNA reads TGTGCCAGTAGTTTTACAGGGGGGCAAAGCTATGGCTACACCTTC.

This sequence joins TRBV27 and TRBJ2-7, with D possibly matching TRBD2 (6 bases). CDR3 length equals 15 residues. The V end lost 2 bases, the J end lost 3 bases, and 14 bases lay between the germline ends. Germline values: CDR1 MNHEY, CDR2 SMNVEV (reference sequence). CDR3: CASSLALAGFYEQYF. The CDR3 region has the DNA TGTGCCAGCAGTTTAGCACTAGCAGGATTCTACGAGCAGTACTTC.

There are a few counts of this clone. V is TRBV19 and J is TRBJ1-5; D unresolved. The CDR3 runs to 13 residues. Deletions cut 6 bases from V and 5 bases from J, with 11 bases between. Germline V gene data show CDR1 as LNHDA and CDR2 as SQIVND (reference sequence). The CDR3 coding sequence is TGTGCCAGTAGCACCCAGACCTATCAGCCCCAGCATTTT. Translated, it gives CASSTQTYQPQHF.

The chain couples TRBV10-3 to TRBJ2-7, with D perhaps given as TRBD1 or TRBD2 (5 bases each). This CDR3 has 14 amino acids. V was trimmed by 3 bases and J by 2 bases, leaving 11 bases between them. Germline CDR1 is ENHRY and CDR2 is SYGVKD. The CDR3: CAISDGTEAYEQYF. CDR3 in DNA: TGTGCCATCAGTGATGGGACCGAAGCCTACGAGCAGTACTTC.

Points on this clone: Other DNA sequences within the sample encode an identical CDR3. V and J are TRBV29-1 and TRBJ1-3, with D maybe TRBD1 (6 bases). With 4 bases removed from V and 4 bases from J, the gap between germline ends came to 20 bases. This CDR3 contains 16 residues. CDR1 SQVTM and CDR2 ANQGSEA come from the germline V gene. The CDR3 here is CSVARTAEDTGNTIYF. CDR3 nucleotides: TGCAGCGTTGCGAGGACAGCAGAAGACACAGGAAACACCATATATTTT.

The rearrangement links TRBV18 to TRBJ2-7, with D perhaps being TRBD1 or TRBD2 (5 bases each). The CDR3 is 17 residues long. Looked up from germline, CDR1 is KGHSH and CDR2 is LQKENI. V was trimmed by 0 bases and J by 2 bases, leaving 17 bases between them. The DNA of the CDR3 is TGTGCCAGCTCACCACCGAATCAGGGACGACTAACCTACGAGCAGTACTTC. Translating gives CASSPPNQGRLTYEQYF.

Remarks on this clone: The sample contains more than one DNA sequence encoding this CDR3. This rearrangement joins TRBV11-2 to TRBJ2-7; TRBD1 aligns across 12 bases. Germline trimming cut 6 bases from V and 2 bases from J; bases unmatched to any gene: 5. Germline V CDR1 and CDR2: SGHAT, FQNNGV. This CDR3 contains 15 residues. As DNA, the CDR3 is TGTGCCAGCAGTTTGGGACAGGGGGCACCCTACGAGCAGTACTTC. Translating gives CASSLGQGAPYEQYF.

The table lists this clone with a few counts. The chain links TRBV7-9 to TRBJ1-6; D possibly corresponds to TRBD1 (5 bases). There are 17 residues in the CDR3. The V end lost 5 bases, the J end lost 1 base, and 15 bases lay between the germline ends. Germline values: CDR1 SEHNR, CDR2 FQNEAQ (reference sequence). The CDR3 nucleotides are TGTGCCAGCAGCCCCCAGGTCTGGGGGTCCTATAATTCACCCCTCCACTTT. As protein: CASSPQVWGSYNSPLHF.

The rearrangement links TRBV19 to TRBJ1-1, with a possible D match to TRBD1 (6 bases). This CDR3 region has 15 residues. Trimming left V 4 bases short and J 4 bases short, with 16 bases between. The germline gives CDR1 LNHDA, CDR2 SQIVND (reference sequence). The CDR3 region is CASSNPGERVTEAFF. The CDR3 region has the DNA TGTGCCAGTAGTAACCCAGGGGAGAGGGTCACTGAAGCTTTCTTT. The variable domain in full, with the rest retrieved from reference TRBV19 and TRBJ1-1, is DGGITQSPKYLFRKEGQNVTLSCEQNLNHDAMYWYRQDPGQGLRLIYYSQIVNDFQKGDIAEGYSVSREKKESFPLTVTSAQKNPTAFYLCASSNPGERVTEAFFGQGTRLTVV.

The V call is TRBV6-1, the J call TRBJ2-7; D not certain. The germline CDR1 and CDR2 sequences are MNHNS and SASEGT. This CDR3 has 14 amino acids. The V and J ends lost 10 bases and 4 bases respectively, with 20 bases between them. The CDR3 loop is CAIQSRAHSYEQYF. For the CDR3, the DNA is TGTGCCATACAGTCCCGGGCCCACAGTTACGAGCAGTACTTC.

This clone was seen only a few times. One end of the junction is discordant with germline, which a read error may explain. The chain combines TRBV7-7 with TRBJ1-5, with D uncertain. Germline V CDR1 and CDR2: SSHAT, FNYEAQ (reference sequence). The CDR3 is 17 amino acids. The CDR3 DNA is TGTGCTAGCAGCTTAGCGTCGGCGACCTTGGACTATCAGCCCCAGCATTTT. This sequence encodes CASSLASATLDYQPQHF. The full variable domain, completed using reference TRBV7-7 and TRBJ1-5, is GAGVSQSPRYKVTKRGQDVTLRCDPISSHATLYWYQQALGQGPEFLTYFNYEAQPDKSGLPSDRFSAERPEGSISTLTIQRTEQRDSAMYRCASSLASATLDYQPQHFGDGTRLSIL.

This chain connects TRBV6-5 to TRBJ2-4; D unresolved. Germline lookup yields CDR1 MNHEY and CDR2 SVGAGI. This CDR3 has 12 residues. The ends were cut back, 11 bases at V and 8 bases at J, with 16 bases in the middle. This chain's CDR3 is CASGPLVDIQYF. CDR3 bases: TGTGCCTCTGGACCGTTGGTGGACATTCAGTACTTC.

The rearrangement links TRBV6-5 to TRBJ2-5; TRBD2 agrees at 8 bases. Germline V gives CDR1 MNHEY, CDR2 SVGAGI. The CDR3 is made up of 15 amino acids. V shed 2 bases and J 4 bases; nucleotides not matched to a gene: 6. This CDR3 reads CASSYVGRAGETQYF. CDR3 DNA: TGTGCCAGCAGTTACGTCGGGAGGGCCGGAGAGACCCAGTACTTC.